Below are 23 T cell receptor beta chains sequenced from a single sample in a study of T cell responses to AZD1222 COVID-19 vaccine. The protocol was immunoSEQ multiplex PCR, while the TCRdb copy is restricted to in-frame clones and leaves out a portion. The data hold roughly 180,000 clones, with 85% to 95% observed a single time. Sequencing was performed on peripheral blood, taken on day 0 of AZD1222 vaccination. The receptors stem from an adult in good health.

The genes are TRBV19 and TRBJ1-1; 9 bases align to TRBD1. Germline lookup yields CDR1 LNHDA and CDR2 SQIVND (reference sequence). This CDR3 contains 16 residues. V shed 5 bases and J 1 base; nucleotides not matched to a gene: 8. The CDR3, as DNA: TGTGCCAGTAGTCTAATACAGGGGGCCTCGAACACTGAAGCTTTCTTT. Encoded protein: CASSLIQGASNTEAFF.

The chain links TRBV7-2 to TRBJ1-3; tentatively, D is TRBD1 (6 bases). This CDR3 region has 14 residues. Germline V gives CDR1 SGHTA, CDR2 FQGNSA. Trimming left V 3 bases short and J 8 bases short, with 14 bases between. CDR3 DNA sequence: TGTGCCAGCAGCTTTAGCCAGGGGAGAGACACCATATATTTT. Translated: CASSFSQGRDTIYF.

The chain recombines TRBV29-1 with TRBJ1-2; 7 positions agree with TRBD1. This CDR3 comprises 12 residues. Germline trimming cut 7 bases from V and 10 bases from J; bases unmatched to any gene: 12. Germline loops: CDR1 SQVTM, CDR2 ANQGSEA. The CDR3 sequence is CSAKRGPPDYTF. In DNA form, the CDR3 reads TGCAGCGCAAAGAGGGGGCCGCCCGACTACACCTTC.

A single count supports this clone. The chain is built from TRBV9 and TRBJ2-7, with TRBD1 as a possible D gene (6 bases). Trimming cost V 2 bases and J 6 bases, with 15 bases left between them. The CDR3 runs 14 residues. Germline assignment: CDR1 SGDLS and CDR2 YYNGEE. Written as DNA, the CDR3 is TGTGCCAGCAGCGTCGGGTGGCAGGGGACCGAGCAGTACTTC. This sequence encodes CASSVGWQGTEQYF.

The chain recombines TRBV29-1 with TRBJ1-2; no clear D. V was clipped by 7 bases and J by 1 base, with 10 bases between them. Germline-derived CDR1 and CDR2 are SQVTM and ANQGSEA. The CDR3 is made up of 12 amino acids. This CDR3 reads CSGRPSNYGYTF. The CDR3 DNA sequence: TGCAGCGGCCGACCGAGTAACTATGGCTACACCTTC. The full variable domain, completed using reference TRBV29-1 and TRBJ1-2, is SAVISQKPSRDICQRGTSLTIQCQVDSQVTMMFWYRQQPGQSLTLIATANQGSEATYESGFVIDKFPISRPNLTFSTLTVSNMSPEDSSIYLCSGRPSNYGYTFGSGTRLTVV.

V gene TRBV24-1 combines with J gene TRBJ2-7; TRBD1 is a possible D gene (5 bases). Germline loops: CDR1 KGHDR, CDR2 SFDVKD. The V end lost 6 bases, the J end lost 3 bases, and 5 bases lay between the germline ends. This CDR3 has 11 residues. The CDR3 DNA follows: TGTGCCACCAGTACAGGCTACGAGCAGTACTTC. Translated: CATSTGYEQYF.

The chain combines TRBV5-1 with TRBJ2-5, with unresolved D. V lost 4 bases and J 1 base, leaving 11 bases between the germline ends. The CDR3 is 14 amino acids. Germline loops: CDR1 SGHRS, CDR2 YFSETQ. In DNA form, the CDR3 reads TGCGCCAGCAGCCCTCTCTCGGGCCAAGAGACCCAGTACTTC. This codes for CASSPLSGQETQYF.

The chain combines TRBV28 with TRBJ1-4; D gene uncertain. CDR1 MDHEN and CDR2 SYDVKM come from the germline V gene. V shed 3 bases and J shed 10 bases, with 15 bases lying between them. The CDR3 has 14 amino acids. DNA of the CDR3: TGTGCCAGCAGTTTGGGCCAGGAGAGTCGAAAACTGTTTTTT. Amino acids: CASSLGQESRKLFF. The full variable domain, in which reference TRBV28 and TRBJ1-4 provide the parts outside the CDR3, is DVKVTQSSRYLVKRTGEKVFLECVQDMDHENMFWYRQDPGLGLRLIYFSYDVKMKEKGDIPEGYSVSREKKERFSLILESASTNQTSMYLCASSLGQESRKLFFGSGTQLSVL.

V is TRBV6-5 and J is TRBJ2-2; no firm D call. Germline assignment: CDR1 MNHEY and CDR2 SVGAGI. The length of the CDR3 is 12 residues. V lost 5 bases and J 2 bases, leaving 3 bases between the germline ends. The CDR3 region is CASSSNTGELFF. The CDR3 coding sequence is TGTGCCAGCAGTAGCAACACCGGGGAGCTGTTTTTT.

The rearrangement uses TRBV7-2 and TRBJ2-3, with 8 bases fitting TRBD2. The CDR3 spans 14 residues. Germline assignment: CDR1 SGHTA and CDR2 FQGNSA. V was pared by 7 bases and J by 2 bases, with 5 bases of the junction left unmatched. Here the CDR3 reads CASTGGSFTDTQYF. DNA for the CDR3: TGTGCCAGCACGGGGGGGAGCTTCACAGATACGCAGTATTTT.

The V and J genes are TRBV6-2 or TRBV6-3 and TRBJ2-3, with 9 positions matching TRBD2. The CDR3 is 15 amino acids. CDR1 is MNHEY, CDR2 SVGEGT, per germline. Trimming took 6 bases from V and 2 from J; bases not matched to a gene: 6. CDR3 residues: CASSPLAGLTDTQYF. The CDR3 DNA is TGTGCCAGCAGCCCACTAGCGGGTCTCACAGATACGCAGTATTTT.

The V call is TRBV12-3 or TRBV12-4, the J call TRBJ2-7, with 8 bases identical to TRBD2. Losses at the gene ends were 6 bases for V and 6 bases for J; bases not matched to a gene: 4. This CDR3 has 12 amino acids. In nucleotides, the CDR3 is TGTGCCAGCAGCCACGGGGGGGCCGAGCAGTACTTC. It is translated as CASSHGGAEQYF.

This chain uses TRBV6-2 or TRBV6-3 with TRBJ1-6; 8 positions agree with TRBD1. Germline-derived CDR1 and CDR2 are MNHEY and SVGEGT. The length of the CDR3 is 13 residues. V shed 6 bases and J 9 bases; nucleotides not matched to a gene: 4. CDR3 in DNA: TGTGCCAGCAGCCCAGGGGGCGTTTCACCCCTCCACTTT. Its translation is CASSPGGVSPLHF.

The chain has TRBV6-1 and TRBJ1-2; D unclear. CDR1 is MNHNS, CDR2 SASEGT, per germline. The CDR3 runs 12 residues. The V and J ends lost 2 bases and 7 bases respectively, with 8 bases between them. The chain's CDR3 is CASSEPPAGYTF. The DNA for the CDR3 is TGTGCCAGCAGTGAACCCCCAGCTGGCTACACCTTC.

This sequence joins TRBV10-3 and TRBJ1-5; TRBD1 is a possible D gene (5 bases). Trimming left V 8 bases short and J 3 bases short, with 11 bases between. The CDR3 is 13 amino acids. Germline V gives CDR1 ENHRY, CDR2 SYGVKD. For the CDR3, the DNA is TGTGCCATCCGAGGGACGGACAATCAGCCCCAGCATTTT. Translation: CAIRGTDNQPQHF.

V and J are TRBV4-1 and TRBJ2-2, with 9 nucleotides matching TRBD2. This CDR3 comprises 17 residues. J lost 5 bases, V lost 2 bases, and 9 bases had no gene match. The germline V gene encodes CDR1 MGHRA and CDR2 YSYEKL. DNA of the CDR3: TGCGCCAGCAGCCAACTTTTTAGCGGGAGCGGGACCGGGGAGCTGTTTTTT. Protein sequence: CASSQLFSGSGTGELFF.

The gene calls are TRBV7-9 and TRBJ1-1, with D unresolved. There are 13 residues in the CDR3. The ends were cut back, 5 bases at V and 5 bases at J, with 12 bases in the middle. Germline assignment: CDR1 SEHNR and CDR2 FQNEAQ (reference sequence). CDR3: CASSAAGGTEAFF. CDR3 in DNA: TGTGCCAGCAGCGCTGCAGGAGGTACTGAAGCTTTCTTT.

The chain joins TRBV5-4 to TRBJ2-6; 9 bases line up with TRBD1. With V trimmed by 4 bases and J by 2 bases, 10 bases remained unmatched. The CDR3 totals 18 residues. Germline CDR1 is SGHNT and CDR2 is YYREEE (reference sequence). CDR3: CASSRRTGAAPGANVLTF. The DNA of the CDR3 is TGTGCCAGCAGCAGACGGACAGGGGCCGCCCCTGGGGCCAACGTCCTGACTTTC.

The rearrangement joins TRBV10-3 to TRBJ2-5, with D perhaps matching TRBD2 (6 bases). The CDR3 totals 14 residues. Germline V CDR1 and CDR2: ENHRY, SYGVKD. V was trimmed by 6 bases and J by 1 base, leaving 12 bases between them. This CDR3 reads CAISPLGGQETQYF. The CDR3 DNA is TGTGCCATCAGCCCGCTGGGGGGCCAAGAGACCCAGTACTTC.

A single count supports this clone. The chain carries TRBV12-5 and TRBJ1-3, with D maybe TRBD1 (6 bases). This CDR3 is 14 amino acids long. Germline CDR1 LGHNT, CDR2 FRNRAP. The ends were cut back, 6 bases at V and 1 base at J, with 10 bases in the middle. CDR3 DNA: TGTGCTAGTGGCCTACAGGGTTCTGGAAACACCATATATTTT. Its protein product is CASGLQGSGNTIYF.

This clone was found a few times. The chain carries TRBV19 and TRBJ1-2, with D hard to call. Trimming took 9 bases from V and 2 from J, leaving 19 bases between them. The CDR3 length is 15 residues. CDR1 is LNHDA, CDR2 SQIVND, per germline (reference sequence). The DNA of the CDR3 is TGTGCCAGACCGAACCTCCCCAGCGAAAACTATGGCTACACCTTC. It yields the protein CARPNLPSENYGYTF.

CDR3 sequence: CASSPQGAGGGETQYF. CDR3 nucleotide sequence: TGTGCCAGCAGCCCCCAGGGAGCGGGAGGAGGTGAGACCCAGTACTTC. J is TRBJ2-5 and V is TRBV7-3; 9 positions agree with TRBD2. This CDR3 contains 16 residues. The germline gives CDR1 SGHTA, CDR2 FQGTGA. The trim removed 5 bases at V and 5 bases at J, leaving 12 bases unmatched.

The chain is built from TRBV14 and TRBJ1-2, with D hard to call. This CDR3 region has 13 residues. Trimming cost V 0 bases and J 6 bases, with 8 bases left between them. Germline V gene lookup returns CDR1 SGHDN and CDR2 FVKESK. The CDR3 sequence is CASSQDMGDGYTF. Written as DNA, the CDR3 is TGTGCCAGCAGCCAAGATATGGGAGATGGCTACACCTTC.